These 8 T cell receptor beta chains came from one sample sequenced in a study of blood T cell repertoires in COVID-19. This table comes from immunoSEQ multiplex PCR, and its TCRdb copy is limited to in-frame clones, with some not included. Altogether a few hundred thousand clones are present, around 87% being singletons, with the ten largest covering roughly 1.9%. The sample taken for sequencing was peripheral blood. The receptors were sampled from a woman aged 25 to 39 who had recovered from COVID-19.

The rearrangement links TRBV27 to TRBJ2-3; 7 bases map to TRBD2. The CDR3 is 16 amino acids. Germline V CDR1 and CDR2: MNHEY, SMNVEV (reference sequence). The V segment lost 6 bases and the J segment 1 base; nucleotides outside the gene matches: 10. The CDR3: CASRRRSGPGTDTQYF. CDR3 nucleotides: TGTGCCAGCAGACGACGTAGCGGGCCTGGCACAGATACGCAGTATTTT.

The V and J genes are TRBV5-1 and TRBJ2-3; 12 bases match TRBD2. The germline V gene encodes CDR1 SGHRS and CDR2 YFSETQ. Trimming cost V 0 bases and J 4 bases; bases outside gene matches: 3. The CDR3 runs to 16 residues. For the CDR3, the DNA is TGCGCCAGCAGCTTGGGACTAGCGGGAGTACCAGATACGCAGTATTTT. This encodes CASSLGLAGVPDTQYF.

This chain connects TRBV29-1 to TRBJ1-4; 7 positions agree with TRBD1. V shed 6 bases, J shed 8 bases, and the junction held 9 bases outside the gene matches. CDR3 size: 13 residues. The germline V gene encodes CDR1 SQVTM and CDR2 ANQGSEA. The DNA for the CDR3 is TGCAGCGTCAGACAGGGTGAAGTCGAAAAACTGTTTTTT. Its translation: CSVRQGEVEKLFF.

The rearrangement links TRBV6-6 to TRBJ2-5; maybe TRBD2 (6 bases). The V gene's germline CDR1 is MNHNY and CDR2 SVGAGI (reference sequence). V was clipped by 0 bases and J by 6 bases, with 11 bases between them. This CDR3 is built from 14 residues. CDR3 nucleotide sequence: TGTGCCAGCAGTTACTCGGTTCTAGCGAAGACCCAGTACTTC. This encodes CASSYSVLAKTQYF.

CDR3 amino acids: CASSQGPGTGQYF. DNA for the CDR3: TGTGCCAGCAGCCAAGGTCCCGGAACGGGGCAGTACTTC. This chain links TRBV14 with TRBJ2-7; D gene ambiguous. This CDR3 has 13 amino acids. Trimming removed 1 base from V and 9 bases from J, with 13 bases in between. CDR1 and CDR2 (germline): SGHDN, FVKESK.

The chain employs TRBV11-2 and TRBJ2-5; 13 bases align to TRBD2. This CDR3 spans 16 amino acids. Per germline, CDR1 SGHAT and CDR2 FQNNGV. The ends lost 4 bases at V and 2 bases at J; junction bases unmatched: 4. The CDR3 DNA reads TGTGCCAGCAGCTCGGGACTAGCGGGATTACAAGAGACCCAGTACTTC. Translated, it gives CASSSGLAGLQETQYF. The whole variable domain, remainder taken from reference TRBV11-2 and TRBJ2-5, is EAGVAQSPRYKIIEKRQSVAFWCNPISGHATLYWYQQILGQGPKLLIQFQNNGVVDDSQLPKDRFSAERLKGVDSTLKIQPAKLEDSAVYLCASSSGLAGLQETQYFGPGTRLLVL.

The chain carries TRBV6-5 and TRBJ1-6, with D unresolved. The V gene's germline CDR1 is MNHEY and CDR2 SVGAGI. CDR3 length equals 13 residues. The ends were cut back, 5 bases at V and 10 bases at J, with 12 bases in the middle. The CDR3 sequence: CASSRTVESPLHF. Here the CDR3 DNA reads TGTGCCAGCAGTCGTACAGTAGAATCACCCCTCCACTTT.

V is TRBV29-1 and J is TRBJ1-5; 8 positions agree with TRBD1. V gave up 7 bases and J gave up 7 bases; unmatched junction bases: 6. Germline-derived CDR1 and CDR2 are SQVTM and ANQGSEA. The CDR3 extends over 12 amino acids. The CDR3 loop reads CSESGQGQPQHF. Here the CDR3 DNA reads TGCAGCGAGTCCGGACAGGGCCAGCCCCAGCATTTT. Full variable domain (outside the CDR3, taken from reference TRBV29-1 and TRBJ1-5): SAVISQKPSRDICQRGTSLTIQCQVDSQVTMMFWYRQQPGQSLTLIATANQGSEATYESGFVIDKFPISRPNLTFSTLTVSNMSPEDSSIYLCSESGQGQPQHFGDGTRLSIL.